The clone carrying this TCR beta chain was recorded a few times. Its target is not known. V lost 0 bases to trimming and J lost 8 bases, with 8 bases between them. CDR1 is DFQATT and CDR2 is SNEGSKA in the germline V gene (reference sequence). The CDR3 runs to 12 residues. A 5'RACE template-switching step, the method used to make TCR cDNA, added a universal primer site and UMIs. Each CDR3 protein gets one entry after TCRdb re-called the 5' RACE reads with MiXCR. The profile shows 200,000 to 250,000 distinct CDR3 sequences, less than 9% of them singletons. This record comes from a study of T cells after yellow fever vaccination. Study-level information: Those fractions that held only low numbers of cells were prepared using the SMART-Seq v4 Ultra Low Input RNA kit.

Points from the study as a whole: Among primary-vaccination clones, most reappeared after the booster, at 95% to 96% for CD4 and more than 85% for CD8. Any FACS-sorted repertoire could hold abundant clonotypes that contaminate it from the bulk population.

The chain combines TRBV20-1 with TRBJ2-1; TRBD1 might be the D (6 bases). The source material was CD4+ T cells sorted from PBMCs, sampled 15 days after the yellow fever booster vaccination. The receptor's source is a man in his thirties or forties who received the YFV17D yellow fever vaccine. CDR3 DNA sequence: TGCAGTGCTAGAGATACAGGGCATGAGCAGTTCTTC. Its translation: CSARDTGHEQFF.